These 14 T cell receptor beta chains came from one sample sequenced in a study of cytomegalovirus exposure and HLA in healthy donors. Measured with immunoSEQ multiplex PCR; TCRdb has only the in-frame clones, and not every one. The sample lists some 120,000 clones, more than 70% occurring once. Material: PBMCs. The receptors derive from a woman aged 25 to 45 in good health and CMV-seronegative.

This clone showed up just once. The V gene is TRBV7-8, the J gene TRBJ1-4, with D maybe TRBD1 (5 bases). The germline gives CDR1 SGHVS, CDR2 FQNEAQ. The length of the CDR3 is 15 residues. The V end was cut by 2 bases, the J end by 8 bases, with 15 bases between. CDR3 sequence reads: CASSLRRTTLEKLFF. The CDR3 DNA follows: TGTGCCAGCAGCTTAAGGCGGACAACCTTAGAAAAACTGTTTTTT.

This clone has a single count. The chain combines TRBV7-2 with TRBJ1-6, with 9 bases fitting TRBD1. Germline loops: CDR1 SGHTA, CDR2 FQGNSA. V lost 4 bases to trimming and J lost 10 bases; unmatched junction nucleotides: 8. This CDR3 contains 15 residues. CDR3 bases: TGTGCCAGCAGCTCCTCGGGACAGGGTGGCTCACCCCTCCACTTT. This gives the protein CASSSSGQGGSPLHF. Drawing the rest from reference TRBV7-2 and TRBJ1-6, the complete variable domain is GAGVSQSPSNKVTEKGKDVELRCDPISGHTALYWYRQSLGQGLEFLIYFQGNSAPDKSGLPSDRFSAERTGGSVSTLTIQRTQQEDSAVYLCASSSSGQGGSPLHFGNGTRLTVT.

The chain is built from TRBV11-2 and TRBJ2-3; possible D gene TRBD2, 6 bases. The CDR3 totals 15 residues. The V end lost 0 bases, the J end lost 10 bases, and 17 bases lay between the germline ends. Germline CDR1 reads SGHAT; CDR2 reads FQNNGV. This chain's CDR3 is CASSLDTYPGVPQYF. The CDR3 DNA sequence: TGTGCCAGCAGCTTAGATACTTACCCGGGGGTCCCGCAGTATTTT. The full variable domain, completed using reference TRBV11-2 and TRBJ2-3, is EAGVAQSPRYKIIEKRQSVAFWCNPISGHATLYWYQQILGQGPKLLIQFQNNGVVDDSQLPKDRFSAERLKGVDSTLKIQPAKLEDSAVYLCASSLDTYPGVPQYFGPGTRLTVL.

In this sample, this clone turned up once. The chain combines TRBV2 with TRBJ1-4; D perhaps matches TRBD1 (5 bases). Between the trimmed V and J ends, which lost 6 bases and 9 bases, there was a span of 20 bases. This CDR3 comprises 15 residues. Per the germline V gene, CDR1 is SNHLY and CDR2 is FYNNEI. CDR3 DNA sequence: TGTGCCAGCAGGGCTCAATGGGGCCCAGGGAAAAAACTGTTTTTT. Translating it yields CASRAQWGPGKKLFF.

The chain couples TRBV7-9 to TRBJ2-5, with a possible D match to TRBD1 (6 bases). This CDR3 spans 14 amino acids. Germline CDR1 is SEHNR and CDR2 is FQNEAQ (reference sequence). Trimming stripped 7 bases from V and 0 bases from J, with 12 bases between. The CDR3 region is CASKSGVYQETQYF. DNA of the CDR3: TGTGCCAGCAAATCAGGGGTCTACCAAGAGACCCAGTACTTC.

The rearrangement joins TRBV6-5 to TRBJ1-1; possible D gene TRBD1, 5 bases. There are 14 residues in the CDR3. Trimming cost V 4 bases and J 6 bases, with 15 bases left between them. Germline V gene lookup returns CDR1 MNHEY and CDR2 SVGAGI. The CDR3 DNA follows: TGTGCCAGCAGTTTGGGACTTACTCGGGCTGAAGCTTTCTTT. Protein: CASSLGLTRAEAFF.

This chain links TRBV19 with TRBJ2-3, with a tentative D call TRBD1 (6 bases). Germline V lookup: CDR1 LNHDA, CDR2 SQIVND (reference sequence). This CDR3 is built from 17 residues. The ends were cut back, 2 bases at V and 6 bases at J, with 21 bases in the middle. This CDR3 is CASSIRTGPSWGDTQYF. The CDR3 bases are TGTGCCAGTAGTATACGAACAGGGCCAAGTTGGGGGGATACGCAGTATTTT.

This chain connects TRBV6-5 to TRBJ2-1; perhaps TRBD2 as D (6 bases). The length of the CDR3 is 14 residues. Between the trimmed V and J ends, which lost 0 bases and 6 bases, there was a span of 9 bases. The germline gives CDR1 MNHEY, CDR2 SVGAGI. In DNA form, the CDR3 reads TGTGCCAGCAGTTACTCAAGGGGAGGCAATGAGCAGTTCTTC. It translates to CASSYSRGGNEQFF.

A note on this clone: At one end the junction does not follow the germline gene, possibly because of a read error. V and J are TRBV27 and TRBJ1-1; D might be TRBD1 (6 bases). Germline CDR1 is MNHEY and CDR2 is SMNVEV (reference sequence). CDR3 size: 13 residues. The CDR3 protein is CATARGDNTKAFF. Here the CDR3 DNA reads TGTGCCACCGCCAGGGGAGACAACACTAAAGCTTTCTTT.

A single count supports this clone. Other DNA sequences from this sample encode an identical CDR3 as well. V is TRBV5-1 and J is TRBJ2-3, with D possibly TRBD2 on 6 matching bases. V was pared by 0 bases and J by 1 base, with 6 bases between. Germline assignment: CDR1 SGHRS and CDR2 YFSETQ. The CDR3 has 14 residues. CDR3 loop: CASSLGGGTDTQYF. The CDR3 coding sequence is TGCGCCAGCAGCTTGGGCGGGGGCACAGATACGCAGTATTTT.

This clone was observed a single time. The chain carries TRBV4-2 and TRBJ2-5; 11 nucleotides line up with TRBD1. With V trimmed by 8 bases and J by 4 bases, 6 bases remained unmatched. This CDR3 comprises 14 residues. The germline V gene encodes CDR1 LGHNA and CDR2 YNFKEQ. CDR3 nucleotides: TGTGCCAGCGGGACAGGGGGAGGTAGAGAGACCCAGTACTTC. Residues: CASGTGGGRETQYF.

This clone has only a few counts. V and J are TRBV6-1 and TRBJ2-7; 7 bases align to TRBD1. The CDR3 runs to 15 residues. CDR1 is MNHNS and CDR2 is SASEGT in the germline V gene. J lost 3 bases, V lost 3 bases, and 8 bases had no gene match. CDR3 residues: CASSEVGTALYEQYF. The CDR3 nucleotides read TGTGCCAGCAGTGAGGTGGGGACAGCGCTCTACGAGCAGTACTTC.

Concerning this clone: Other DNA sequences within the sample encode an identical CDR3. The chain uses TRBV5-6 and TRBJ2-2; D unclear. This CDR3 contains 15 residues. Deletions cut 0 bases from V and 5 bases from J, with 11 bases between. Germline V gives CDR1 SGHDT, CDR2 YYEEEE. The chain's CDR3 is CASSLAGLGTGELFF. In DNA, the CDR3 is TGTGCCAGCAGCTTGGCTGGGCTTGGGACCGGGGAGCTGTTTTTT.

This sequence joins TRBV28 and TRBJ2-1, with TRBD2 identical over 12 bases. The V segment lost 5 bases and the J segment 2 bases; nucleotides outside the gene matches: 4. Germline CDR1 is MDHEN and CDR2 is SYDVKM. The CDR3 totals 16 residues. CDR3 sequence: CASSLASGGAYNEQFF. The CDR3 DNA sequence: TGTGCCAGCAGTCTCGCTAGCGGGGGGGCCTACAATGAGCAGTTCTTC. Using reference TRBV28 and TRBJ2-1 for the parts outside the CDR3, the full variable domain is DVKVTQSSRYLVKRTGEKVFLECVQDMDHENMFWYRQDPGLGLRLIYFSYDVKMKEKGDIPEGYSVSREKKERFSLILESASTNQTSMYLCASSLASGGAYNEQFFGPGTRLTVL.